This entry concerns a single TCR beta chain. Its binding antigen is unknown. No base quality values were provided; no much bigger clone lies one nucleotide off. This specimen includes other DNA sequences encoding the same CDR3. This sample was taken from a study of blood T cell repertoires in COVID-19 (dated by TCRdb to 2020 to 2022). As for the study more broadly: Samples from collaborators originated in the United States, Italy and Spain and spanned both the acute and convalescent phases of COVID-19. The prospective study material was composed of cDNA or gDNA derived from T cells, B-cell-depleted T cells, or PBMCs. The dataset comprised deeply sampled blood TCRbeta repertoires from subjects exposed to, actively infected with, or recovered from COVID-19. The repertoires were released in a freely available public database meant as a resource for research on the immune response to SARS-CoV-2. Samples were obtained from the ongoing ImmuneRACE study (first 160 participants) and from 1,200 or so subjects provided by 6 global collaborators. Sample metadata almost always included a de-identified subject ID, COVID-19 status, age in years and sex. Where HLA class I and class II types were available, the types were taken from metadata supplied by the sample provider, not from assay-based typing. Beyond this particular receptor, the publication reports: Clinical and demographic metadata were provided uncurated, with the amount varying by source and participant.

Enrolling through a virtual design, the prospective study's participants ranged in age from roughly 18 to 89 years and lived across around 25 United States geographic areas. To assign participants to cohorts, the prospective study relied on clinical history that participants themselves reported in a screening survey and a study questionnaire. In the prospective study, whole blood, serum and a nasopharyngeal or oropharyngeal swab were collected from each participant by mobile phlebotomists. Over a roughly 2-month period, participants in the prospective study had the option of providing additional blood draws and questionnaires. Before DNA extraction, prospective study blood samples were shipped either frozen or at room temperature. TCRbeta CDR3 regions were amplified from genomic DNA by means of the immunoSEQ Assay, a bias-controlled multiplex PCR. The published analysis was carried out like this. The number of nucleated cells in each sample was estimated by amplification of reference gene primers within the assay. Sequence reads were collapsed and filtered to measure the absolute abundance of every unique TCRbeta CDR3 rearrangement. For each sample, productive Simpson clonality was calculated by taking the square root of Simpson's diversity index across productive rearrangements. The clones in this table, taken by TCRdb from immuneACCESS, are in-frame only. Not every clone is retained; where verified, under half of the shortfall comes from an unresolved V gene, and the cause of the rest is unknown. Clonal size and the V and J genes are those of that table, whereas D and trimming came from the DNA. Recorded for this sample are roughly 200,000 clones; around 86% of them occurred a single time. About 6% of the sample lies in the top ten.

The clonotype was recovered from a middle-aged man with acute COVID-19. Sequenced: PBMCs or T cells enriched from blood (not recorded which).

CDR3 region: CASSVEAGGLYNEQFF. The DNA reads TGTGCCAGCAGCGTAGAAGCGGGAGGGTTGTACAATGAGCAGTTCTTC. The chain is made from TRBV9 and TRBJ2-1; TRBD2 matches 10 bases in the middle. Via the germline V gene, CDR1 is SGDLS and CDR2 YYNGEE. Trimming leaves V shorter by 0 bases and J shorter by 4 bases, with the junction holding 4 bases beyond the gene matches. The CDR3 measures 16 amino acids from cysteine to phenylalanine. The entry retains the CDR3 DNA only, 48 bases that are in frame from base 1.